These 14 T cell receptor beta chains were sequenced from one sample in a study of T cell responses to AZD1222 COVID-19 vaccine. Generated by immunoSEQ multiplex PCR, the TCRdb table keeps only in-frame clones and is missing some. The profile shows 150,000 to 200,000 clones, around nine tenths of them singletons. The sequencing used peripheral blood, collected on day 0 of AZD1222 vaccination. All receptors come from an adult in good health.

This clone came up once. The CDR3 DNA sequence: TGTGCCAGCAGCAACATAGTAATGACTAGCAATCAGCCCCAGCATTTT. Amino acids: CASSNIVMTSNQPQHF. The chain is built from TRBV5-4 and TRBJ1-5; no firm D call. Germline loops: CDR1 SGHNT, CDR2 YYREEE (reference sequence). This CDR3 comprises 16 residues. Trimming left V 4 bases short and J 0 bases short, with 14 bases between.

The rearrangement uses TRBV3-1 (or the pseudogene TRBV3-2) and TRBJ1-1; TRBD1 aligns across 7 bases. The CDR3 spans 15 residues. The trim removed 4 bases at V and 4 bases at J, leaving 9 bases unmatched. Germline V gives CDR1 LGHDT, CDR2 YNNKEL (reference sequence). CDR3 bases: TGTGCCAGCAGCCGACAGGGTTCGCAATTCACTGAAGCTTTCTTT. Its protein product is CASSRQGSQFTEAFF.

The chain carries TRBV5-5 and TRBJ1-1; the D is unclear. The V gene lost 2 bases and the J gene lost 5 bases, with 16 bases spanning the gap. The V gene's germline CDR1 is SGHKS and CDR2 YYEKEE (reference sequence). The CDR3 is made up of 15 amino acids. The CDR3 spells CASSFEGYAGTEAFF. The CDR3 nucleotides read TGTGCCAGCAGCTTCGAAGGCTACGCCGGAACTGAAGCTTTCTTT.

This clone was observed a few times. The rearrangement joins TRBV19 to TRBJ1-5; D gene ambiguous. The germline V and J ends were trimmed by 1 base and 7 bases, with 8 bases remaining between them. The CDR3 has 13 residues. Germline CDR1 LNHDA, CDR2 SQIVND (reference sequence). In DNA form, the CDR3 reads TGTGCCAGTAGTATAGCCCTTGGGCAGCCCCAGCATTTT. Amino acid sequence: CASSIALGQPQHF. The whole variable domain, filled in from reference TRBV19 and TRBJ1-5, reads DGGITQSPKYLFRKEGQNVTLSCEQNLNHDAMYWYRQDPGQGLRLIYYSQIVNDFQKGDIAEGYSVSREKKESFPLTVTSAQKNPTAFYLCASSIALGQPQHFGDGTRLSIL.

The rearrangement uses TRBV7-6 and TRBJ2-5; the match to TRBD1 covers 7 bases. The junction had 7 bases not matched to a gene; V was cut back by 1 base and J by 2 bases. Germline loops: CDR1 SGHVS, CDR2 FNYEAQ. CDR3 length equals 16 residues. This CDR3 is CASSLGGGPGQETQYF. CDR3 in DNA: TGTGCCAGCAGCTTAGGAGGGGGCCCGGGTCAAGAGACCCAGTACTTC. Complete variable domain (other parts from reference TRBV7-6 and TRBJ2-5): GAGVSQSPRYKVTKRGQDVALRCDPISGHVSLYWYRQALGQGPEFLTYFNYEAQQDKSGLPNDRFSAERPEGSISTLTIQRTEQRDSAMYRCASSLGGGPGQETQYFGPGTRLLVL.

J is TRBJ1-5 and V is TRBV2; 7 nucleotides line up with TRBD1. The CDR3 totals 15 residues. Looked up from germline, CDR1 is SNHLY and CDR2 is FYNNEI. The V segment lost 4 bases and the J segment 0 bases; nucleotides outside the gene matches: 3. The CDR3 protein is CASSGQGTSNQPQHF. The CDR3 DNA reads as TGTGCCAGCAGTGGACAGGGAACTAGCAATCAGCCCCAGCATTTT.

This clone has only one observation. The CDR3: CASSEAQQVNEKLFF. The CDR3 bases are TGTGCCAGCAGTGAAGCGCAGCAGGTTAATGAAAAACTGTTTTTT. The chain couples TRBV6-1 to TRBJ1-4; D not certain. The CDR3 runs to 15 residues. Trimming shortened V by 0 bases and J by 4 bases, and 9 bases separated the two germline ends. Germline V gene data show CDR1 as MNHNS and CDR2 as SASEGT.

The J gene is TRBJ1-1, the V gene TRBV12-1. TRBV12-1 is assigned pseudogene status. The CDR3 is 15 amino acids. DNA for the CDR3: TGTGCCAGCAGCGCTGGCCCCCAGGTCGAATTGGAGGCTTTCTTT. This codes for CASSAGPQVELEAFF.

CDR3 nucleotide sequence: TGTGCCAGCACTCCGGACAGGGTGGGGTCACCCCTCCACTTT. Translated: CASTPDRVGSPLHF. The chain links TRBV2 to TRBJ1-6; 8 bases fit TRBD1. The CDR3 totals 14 residues. Trimming cost V 7 bases and J 10 bases; bases outside gene matches: 9. Per the germline V gene, CDR1 is SNHLY and CDR2 is FYNNEI.

The rearrangement uses TRBV10-3 and TRBJ1-2; D is unresolved. V lost 6 bases and J 2 bases, leaving 7 bases between the germline ends. CDR1 ENHRY and CDR2 SYGVKD come from the germline V gene. This CDR3 comprises 12 residues. CDR3 amino acids: CAIRETNYGYTF. In nucleotides, the CDR3 is TGTGCCATCAGGGAAACGAACTATGGCTACACCTTC.

The genes are TRBV27 and TRBJ1-6; maybe TRBD1 (5 bases). The CDR3 is 13 amino acids. Germline values: CDR1 MNHEY, CDR2 SMNVEV (reference sequence). V lost 7 bases and J lost 6, with 10 bases in between. CDR3 sequence (DNA): TGTGCCAGCAAGAGGGGCACTAATTCACCCCTCCACTTT. It translates to CASKRGTNSPLHF.

V gene TRBV4-1 combines with J gene TRBJ1-5, with a possible D match to TRBD1 (6 bases). Germline V gene sequence: CDR1 MGHRA, CDR2 YSYEKL. This CDR3 contains 14 residues. V shed 0 bases and J shed 7 bases, with 10 bases lying between them. Here the CDR3 reads CASSQDRGVQPQHF. The CDR3 DNA follows: TGCGCCAGCAGCCAAGATAGGGGGGTGCAGCCCCAGCATTTT.

The chain combines TRBV20-1 with TRBJ1-1, with D tentatively TRBD1 (5 bases). Trimming left V 1 base short and J 8 bases short, with 8 bases between. Germline assignment: CDR1 DFQATT and CDR2 SNEGSKA (reference sequence). The CDR3 is made up of 11 amino acids. The CDR3 loop is CSARGGSEAFF. In nucleotides, the CDR3 is TGCAGTGCTAGAGGGGGGTCCGAAGCTTTCTTT.

This chain connects TRBV10-1 to TRBJ2-3; TRBD2 agrees at 10 bases. Germline CDR1 is WNHNN and CDR2 is SYGVQD (reference sequence). J lost 1 base, V lost 4 bases, and 5 bases had no gene match. CDR3 length: 16 residues. CDR3 sequence reads: CASSATGLAGTDTQYF. Here the CDR3 DNA reads TGCGCCAGCAGTGCTACTGGACTAGCGGGCACAGATACGCAGTATTTT.